This T cell receptor beta chain was observed in a study of blood T cell repertoires in COVID-19. How the authors handled the data: Using reference gene primer amplification, nucleated cell counts were estimated. Produced via immunoSEQ multiplex PCR; TCRdb's table is partial and in-frame only. V and J calls and clone size are given by that table; D and trimming were obtained from the DNA. The table lists about 100,000 clones, around four fifths of them singletons. V lost 4 bases and J 8 bases, leaving 15 bases between the germline ends. Germline V CDR1 and CDR2: SGHRS, YFSETQ. CDR3 length: 13 amino acids.

This receptor was obtained from a man aged 50-60 years with active or convalescent COVID-19. V gene TRBV5-1 combines with J gene TRBJ1-1; perhaps TRBD1 as D (5 bases). What was sequenced was peripheral blood. Here the CDR3 DNA reads TGCGCCAGCAGCCCCCTTGCGGGGGAGGAAGCTTTCTTT. Residues: CASSPLAGEEAFF.